The 24 T cell receptor beta chains in this list originate from one sample, sequenced in a study of cytomegalovirus exposure and HLA in healthy donors. The PCR used 60 Vbeta and 13 Jbeta primers. Here immunoSEQ multiplex PCR was the method, and the copy in TCRdb shows in-frame clones only, minus some. This sample has roughly 190,000 clones; about 87% occur once, and the top ten carry about 1.2%. Sequencing was performed on PBMCs. The receptors here all came from a man under 40 in good health and CMV-seronegative.

This clone was counted a single time. Other DNA sequences in the sample encode the same CDR3. The rearrangement links TRBV5-1 to TRBJ2-1; 7 nucleotides line up with TRBD2. The CDR3 contains 11 residues. Trimming took 9 bases from V and 14 from J; bases not matched to a gene: 11. The germline V gene encodes CDR1 SGHRS and CDR2 YFSETQ. This CDR3 reads CATLLGGEEFF. Here the CDR3 DNA reads TGCGCCACTCTGCTTGGGGGGGAGGAGTTCTTC.

This clone was seen once. The gene calls are TRBV5-6 and TRBJ1-5; D is ambiguous. This CDR3 has 13 residues. Deletions cut 3 bases from V and 5 bases from J, with 9 bases between. CDR1 and CDR2 (germline): SGHDT, YYEEEE. The CDR3 nucleotides are TGTGCCAGCAGCTCCGCCGGGGATCAGCCCCAGCATTTT. Encoded protein: CASSSAGDQPQHF.

This clone was detected once. This chain uses TRBV6-5 with TRBJ1-2; 9 nucleotides align to TRBD1. With 11 bases clipped from V and 2 bases from J, the junction kept 3 bases outside the gene matches. This CDR3 comprises 12 residues. Germline loops: CDR1 MNHEY, CDR2 SVGAGI. Here the CDR3 DNA reads TGTGCCGTACAGGGGGCGAACTATGGCTACACCTTC. Translated: CAVQGANYGYTF.

This clone was found a few times. The gene calls are TRBV4-3 and TRBJ1-2, with TRBD1 matching 7 bases. V dropped 2 bases and J dropped 4; count of bases not matched to a gene: 4. The CDR3 runs to 14 residues. CDR1 and CDR2 from the germline V gene are LGHNA and YSLEER. The CDR3 region is CASSQRQGAYGYTF. CDR3 nucleotide sequence: TGCGCCAGCAGCCAAAGACAGGGTGCCTATGGCTACACCTTC.

The chain combines TRBV28 with TRBJ1-5; D uncertain. The CDR3 totals 13 residues. Germline-derived CDR1 and CDR2 are MDHEN and SYDVKM. Deletions cut 3 bases from V and 1 base from J, with 4 bases between. DNA of the CDR3: TGTGCCAGCAGTTTTGGCAGCAATCAGCCCCAGCATTTT. It codes for CASSFGSNQPQHF.

This clone was seen only once. This chain connects TRBV6-4 to TRBJ1-1; TRBD1 matches at 11 bases. The CDR3 has 16 amino acids. Germline CDR1 is MRHNA and CDR2 is SNTAGT. V was clipped by 5 bases and J by 4 bases; unmatched bases: 9. DNA for the CDR3: TGTGCCAGCAGTCTAGGACAGGGGGCCCTAACCACTGAAGCTTTCTTT. Residues: CASSLGQGALTTEAFF.

The rearrangement joins TRBV7-9 to TRBJ2-3; D remains unclear. V was trimmed by 3 bases and J by 1 base, leaving 8 bases between them. The CDR3 is made up of 14 amino acids. Germline CDR1 reads SEHNR; CDR2 reads FQNEAQ (reference sequence). The CDR3 DNA reads as TGTGCCAGCAGCTTGAGTTCTGGCACAGATACGCAGTATTTT. Amino acids: CASSLSSGTDTQYF.

The chain combines TRBV10-3 with TRBJ2-7; 10 nucleotides line up with TRBD1. CDR3 length: 15 residues. CDR1 and CDR2 from the germline V gene are ENHRY and SYGVKD. Losses at the gene ends were 2 bases for V and 1 base for J; bases not matched to a gene: 2. In nucleotides, the CDR3 is TGTGCCATCAGTGAGAGGACAGGGGGGTCCTACGAGCAGTACTTC. Its translation: CAISERTGGSYEQYF.

The chain combines TRBV29-1 with TRBJ2-2; TRBD1 matches at 7 bases. The CDR3 totals 16 residues. CDR1 SQVTM and CDR2 ANQGSEA come from the germline V gene. The junction had 10 bases not matched to a gene; V was cut back by 3 bases and J by 3 bases. CDR3 residues: CSVESPEGAHTGELFF. For the CDR3, the DNA is TGCAGCGTTGAGTCCCCCGAGGGGGCCCACACCGGGGAGCTGTTTTTT.

This sequence joins TRBV6-5 and TRBJ2-7, with 7 bases aligning to TRBD1. Unmatched junction bases numbered 7, after V lost 8 bases and J lost 0 bases. Looked up from germline, CDR1 is MNHEY and CDR2 is SVGAGI. The CDR3 runs 14 residues. CDR3 sequence: CASQPGQSSYEQYF. CDR3 in DNA: TGTGCCAGCCAACCGGGACAGAGCTCCTACGAGCAGTACTTC.

The chain combines TRBV7-9 with TRBJ1-4; D perhaps matches TRBD1 (6 bases). The CDR3 is 15 amino acids. The germline V gene encodes CDR1 SEHNR and CDR2 FQNEAQ (reference sequence). V dropped 3 bases and J dropped 7 bases, with 15 bases sitting between them. The chain's CDR3 is CASSLAGALGEKLFF. The CDR3 coding sequence is TGTGCCAGCAGCTTGGCAGGGGCTTTGGGTGAAAAACTGTTTTTT.

The J gene is TRBJ2-3, the V gene TRBV7-9; maybe TRBD1 (5 bases). Trimming shortened V by 0 bases and J by 2 bases, and 9 bases separated the two germline ends. CDR3 size: 15 residues. Germline CDR1 and CDR2: SEHNR and FQNEAQ (reference sequence). CDR3 nucleotide sequence: TGTGCCAGCAGCTTAGCAGGGGATACCACAGATACGCAGTATTTT. Translation gives CASSLAGDTTDTQYF. Combining the CDR3 with reference TRBV7-9 and TRBJ2-3 gives the whole variable domain DTGVSQNPRHKITKRGQNVTFRCDPISEHNRLYWYRQTLGQGPEFLTYFQNEAQLEKSRLLSDRFSAERPKGSFSTLEIQRTEQGDSAMYLCASSLAGDTTDTQYFGPGTRLTVL.

The CDR3 spells CASSSRDNEQFF. The CDR3 DNA is TGTGCCAGCAGCTCCAGGGATAATGAGCAGTTCTTC. The rearrangement links TRBV6-5 to TRBJ2-1; tentatively, D is TRBD1 (5 bases). This CDR3 is built from 12 residues. Germline CDR1 MNHEY, CDR2 SVGAGI. V gave up 6 bases and J gave up 7 bases, with 10 bases separating them.

The J gene is TRBJ2-5, the V gene TRBV11-2, with 7 bases identical to TRBD2. CDR1 is SGHAT and CDR2 is FQNNGV in the germline V gene. The CDR3 spans 12 residues. V was clipped by 3 bases and J by 6 bases; unmatched bases: 1. For the CDR3, the DNA is TGTGCCAGCAGCTTGGGGGGGAAGACCCAGTACTTC. It yields the protein CASSLGGKTQYF.

This clone was recorded once. V gene TRBV30 combines with J gene TRBJ1-2, with unresolved D. The CDR3 totals 13 residues. The germline V gene has CDR1 GTSNPN and CDR2 SVGIG (reference sequence). Trimming cost V 1 base and J 5 bases, with 11 bases left between them. CDR3 protein: CAWSAGALYGYTF. CDR3 nucleotide sequence: TGTGCCTGGAGTGCAGGTGCCCTTTATGGCTACACCTTC.

The rearrangement links TRBV7-9 to TRBJ1-2; D remains ambiguous. CDR1 is SEHNR and CDR2 is FQNEAQ in the germline V gene (reference sequence). CDR3 size: 14 residues. V lost 1 base to trimming and J lost 8 bases, with 14 bases between them. CDR3 loop: CASSLDEAASGYTF. The CDR3, as DNA: TGTGCCAGCAGCTTAGATGAGGCTGCCAGCGGCTACACCTTC. The complete variable domain, with remaining parts taken from reference TRBV7-9 and TRBJ1-2, reads DTGVSQNPRHKITKRGQNVTFRCDPISEHNRLYWYRQTLGQGPEFLTYFQNEAQLEKSRLLSDRFSAERPKGSFSTLEIQRTEQGDSAMYLCASSLDEAASGYTFGSGTRLTVV.

This clone has only one observation. This sequence joins TRBV5-1 and TRBJ2-2, with 8 bases lining up with TRBD1. In germline, CDR1 is SGHRS, CDR2 YFSETQ. The trim removed 6 bases at V and 4 bases at J, leaving 11 bases unmatched. This CDR3 region has 16 residues. CDR3 bases: TGCGCCAGCAACCACAGGGGGGAAGGCGGCACCGGGGAGCTGTTTTTT. This codes for CASNHRGEGGTGELFF.

This sequence joins TRBV5-8 and TRBJ2-5; D is perhaps TRBD2 (6 bases). The germline V gene has CDR1 SGHTS and CDR2 YDEGEE. V lost 4 bases to trimming and J lost 4 bases, with 14 bases between them. This CDR3 is 14 amino acids long. In nucleotides, the CDR3 is TGTGCCAGCAGCCCCGGGACTCTCGTAGAGACCCAGTACTTC. Translating gives CASSPGTLVETQYF.

CDR3: CASSPRDSAGTQYF. Written as DNA, the CDR3 is TGTGCCAGCAGCCCCCGGGACTCGGCCGGAACGCAGTATTTT. The chain carries TRBV5-4 and TRBJ2-3, with a possible D match to TRBD2 (6 bases). V lost 4 bases and J lost 9, with 18 bases in between. CDR1 SGHNT and CDR2 YYREEE come from the germline V gene (reference sequence). This CDR3 contains 14 residues.

This chain links TRBV6-4 with TRBJ1-6; 7 positions match TRBD1. There are 14 residues in the CDR3. From germline, CDR1 is MRHNA and CDR2 SNTAGT. With 5 bases clipped from V and 9 bases from J, the junction kept 7 bases outside the gene matches. The CDR3 DNA sequence: TGTGCCAGCAGTCGCGACAGGGACCGTTCACCCCTCCACTTT. This encodes CASSRDRDRSPLHF.

The chain links TRBV27 to TRBJ2-5; possible D gene TRBD2, 6 bases. V was clipped by 3 bases and J by 6 bases, with 11 bases between them. The CDR3 consists of 13 residues. The germline gives CDR1 MNHEY, CDR2 SMNVEV (reference sequence). The CDR3 here is CASSLGGTKTQYF. As DNA, the CDR3 is TGTGCCAGCAGTTTGGGGGGAACGAAGACCCAGTACTTC.

This clone was detected only once. One end of the junction varies from germline; a read error may be responsible. This chain joins TRBV7-9 and TRBJ1-1, with 8 bases that match TRBD1. The CDR3 is made up of 14 amino acids. Per the germline V gene, CDR1 is SEHNR and CDR2 is FQNEAQ (reference sequence). The CDR3 protein is CSSSLAGDRTEAFF. The CDR3 region has the DNA TGTTCCAGCAGCTTAGCGGGGGACAGGACTGAAGCTTTCTTT.

The chain recombines TRBV6-6 with TRBJ1-1; no firm D call. Germline-derived CDR1 and CDR2 are MNHNY and SVGAGI (reference sequence). Between the trimmed V and J ends, which lost 4 bases and 1 base, there was a span of 4 bases. The CDR3 is made up of 12 amino acids. The CDR3 DNA sequence: TGTGCCAGCAGTTCAGGGAACACTGAAGCTTTCTTT. It specifies CASSSGNTEAFF.

The chain has TRBV4-1 and TRBJ2-1; D is unclear. CDR1 and CDR2 from the germline V gene are MGHRA and YSYEKL. This CDR3 region has 16 residues. Trimming removed 1 base at V and 10 bases at J, with 20 bases between. The CDR3 sequence is CASSQGEPYSNNEQFF. The CDR3 region has the DNA TGCGCCAGCAGCCAAGGTGAGCCGTATAGCAATAACGAGCAGTTCTTC.